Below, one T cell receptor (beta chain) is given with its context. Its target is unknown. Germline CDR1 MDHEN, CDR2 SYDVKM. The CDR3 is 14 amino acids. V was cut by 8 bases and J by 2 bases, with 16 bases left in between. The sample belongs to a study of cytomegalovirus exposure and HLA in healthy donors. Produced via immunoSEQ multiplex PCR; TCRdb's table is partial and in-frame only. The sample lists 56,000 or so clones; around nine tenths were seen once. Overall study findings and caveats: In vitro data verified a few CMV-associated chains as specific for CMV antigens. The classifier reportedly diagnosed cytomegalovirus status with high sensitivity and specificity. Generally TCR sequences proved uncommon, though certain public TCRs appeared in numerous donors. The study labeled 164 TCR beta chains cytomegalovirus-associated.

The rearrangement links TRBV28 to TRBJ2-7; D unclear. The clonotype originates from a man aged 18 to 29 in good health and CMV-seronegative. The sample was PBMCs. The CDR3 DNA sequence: TGTGCCAGCGTCCCTGGCCAGATCCCCTACGAGCAGTACTTC. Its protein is CASVPGQIPYEQYF.